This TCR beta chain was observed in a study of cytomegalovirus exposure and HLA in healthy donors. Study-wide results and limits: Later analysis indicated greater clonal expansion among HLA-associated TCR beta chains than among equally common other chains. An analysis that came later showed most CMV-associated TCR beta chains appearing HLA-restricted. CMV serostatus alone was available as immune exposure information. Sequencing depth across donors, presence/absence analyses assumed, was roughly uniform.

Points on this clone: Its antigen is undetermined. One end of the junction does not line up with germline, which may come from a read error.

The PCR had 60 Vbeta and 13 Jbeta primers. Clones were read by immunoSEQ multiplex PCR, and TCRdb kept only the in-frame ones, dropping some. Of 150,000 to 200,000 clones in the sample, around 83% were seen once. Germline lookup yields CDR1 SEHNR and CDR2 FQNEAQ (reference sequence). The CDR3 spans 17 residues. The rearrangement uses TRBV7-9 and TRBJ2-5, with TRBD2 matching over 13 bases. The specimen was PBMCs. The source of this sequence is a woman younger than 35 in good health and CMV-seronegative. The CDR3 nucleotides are TGTTCCAGCAGCAAAGGGGGACTAGCGGGACACCAAGAGACCCAGTACTTC. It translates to CSSSKGGLAGHQETQYF.